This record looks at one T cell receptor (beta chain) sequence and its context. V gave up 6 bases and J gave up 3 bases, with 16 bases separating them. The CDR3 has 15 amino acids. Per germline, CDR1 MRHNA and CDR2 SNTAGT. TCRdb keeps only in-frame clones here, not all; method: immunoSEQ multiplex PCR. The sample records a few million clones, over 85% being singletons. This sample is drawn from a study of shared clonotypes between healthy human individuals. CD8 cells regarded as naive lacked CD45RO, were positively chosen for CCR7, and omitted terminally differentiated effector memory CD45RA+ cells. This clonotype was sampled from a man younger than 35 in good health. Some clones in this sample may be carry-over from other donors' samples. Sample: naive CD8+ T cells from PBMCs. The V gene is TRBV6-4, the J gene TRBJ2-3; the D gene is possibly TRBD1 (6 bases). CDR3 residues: CASRGRGRITDTQYF. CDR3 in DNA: TGTGCCAGCAGGGGCAGGGGCCGAATTACAGATACGCAGTATTTT.